This TCR beta chain derives from a study of blood T cell repertoires in COVID-19. Repertoires were generated with immunoSEQ multiplex PCR, while TCRdb's copy carries only in-frame clones and drops some. The repertoire holds approximately 270,000 clones, around 82% seen once, with 0.87% in the top ten. Enrolled during active infection, Seattle patients were then followed longitudinally. Trimming stripped 6 bases from V and 6 bases from J, with 8 bases between. The CDR3 length is 11 residues. Germline V gene data show CDR1 as MNHEY and CDR2 as SMNVEV (reference sequence). Sequencing input: peripheral blood. The clonotype comes from a human donor with COVID-19, enrolled during active disease. The donor label of this sample is uncertain. The chain employs TRBV27 and TRBJ1-2, with D perhaps matching TRBD1 (6 bases). Written as DNA, the CDR3 is TGTGCCAGCAGACAGGGCGATGGCTACACCTTC. Translation: CASRQGDGYTF.